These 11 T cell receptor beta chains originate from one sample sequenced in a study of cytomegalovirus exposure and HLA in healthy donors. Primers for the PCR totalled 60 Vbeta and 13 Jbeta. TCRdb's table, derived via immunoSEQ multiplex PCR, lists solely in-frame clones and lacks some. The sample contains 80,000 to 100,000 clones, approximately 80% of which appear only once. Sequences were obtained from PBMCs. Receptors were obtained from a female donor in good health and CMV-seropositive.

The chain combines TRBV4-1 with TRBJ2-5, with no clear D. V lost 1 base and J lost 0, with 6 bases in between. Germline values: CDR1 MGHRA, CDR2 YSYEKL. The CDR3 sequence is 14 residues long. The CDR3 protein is CASSQARYQETQYF. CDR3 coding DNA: TGCGCCAGCAGCCAAGCACGGTACCAAGAGACCCAGTACTTC.

The CDR3 region is CAWSLGLVGANVLTF. The CDR3 DNA reads as TGTGCCTGGAGTCTCGGACTTGTTGGGGCCAACGTCCTGACTTTC. The chain recombines TRBV30 with TRBJ2-6; a weak D match, TRBD2 (5 bases). This CDR3 region has 15 residues. V lost 2 bases to trimming and J lost 3 bases, with 11 bases between them. Germline V lookup: CDR1 GTSNPN, CDR2 SVGIG (reference sequence).

This CDR3 reads CASSESLLETQYF. DNA for the CDR3: TGCGCCAGCAGTGAGTCACTCCTCGAGACCCAGTACTTC. This chain connects TRBV10-1 to TRBJ2-5; D uncertain. This CDR3 has 13 residues. The ends were cut back, 0 bases at V and 5 bases at J, with 7 bases in the middle. Germline V gives CDR1 WNHNN, CDR2 SYGVQD (reference sequence).

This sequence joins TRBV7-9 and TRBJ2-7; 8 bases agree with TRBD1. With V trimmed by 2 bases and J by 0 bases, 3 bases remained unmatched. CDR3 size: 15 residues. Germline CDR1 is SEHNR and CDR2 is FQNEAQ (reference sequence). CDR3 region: CASSLRTGNSYEQYF. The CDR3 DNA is TGTGCCAGCAGCTTAAGGACAGGGAACTCCTACGAGCAGTACTTC.

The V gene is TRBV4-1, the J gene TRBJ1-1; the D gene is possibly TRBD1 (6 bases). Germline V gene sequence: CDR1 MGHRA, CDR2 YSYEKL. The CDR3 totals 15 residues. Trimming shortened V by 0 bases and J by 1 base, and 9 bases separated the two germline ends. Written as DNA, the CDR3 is TGCGCCAGCAGCCAAGAGGGACACCAGAACACTGAAGCTTTCTTT. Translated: CASSQEGHQNTEAFF.

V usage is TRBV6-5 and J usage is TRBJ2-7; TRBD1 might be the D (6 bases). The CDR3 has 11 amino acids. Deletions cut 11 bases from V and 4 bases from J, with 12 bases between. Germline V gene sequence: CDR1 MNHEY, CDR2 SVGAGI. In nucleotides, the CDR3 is TGTGCCTGCGACAGGCAGTACGAGCAGTACTTC. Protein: CACDRQYEQYF.

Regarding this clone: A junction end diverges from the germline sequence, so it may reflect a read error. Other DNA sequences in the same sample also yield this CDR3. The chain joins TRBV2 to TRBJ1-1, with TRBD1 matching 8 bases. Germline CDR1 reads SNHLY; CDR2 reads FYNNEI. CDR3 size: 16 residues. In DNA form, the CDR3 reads TGTGCCAGCAGTTCCCCAGGGGGCCAGGGGAACACTGAGGCTTTCTTT. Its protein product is CASSSPGGQGNTEAFF. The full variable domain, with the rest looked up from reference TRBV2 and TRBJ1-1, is EPEVTQTPSHQVTQMGQEVILRCVPISNHLYFYWYRQILGQKVEFLVSFYNNEISEKSEIFDDQFSVERPDGSNFTLKIRSTKLEDSAMYFCASSSPGGQGNTEAFFGQGTRLTVV.

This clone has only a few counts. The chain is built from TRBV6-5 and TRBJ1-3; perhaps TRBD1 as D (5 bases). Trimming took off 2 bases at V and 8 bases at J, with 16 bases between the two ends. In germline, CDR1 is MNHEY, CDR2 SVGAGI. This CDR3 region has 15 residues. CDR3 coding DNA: TGTGCCAGCAGTTACGGGGCCGGATCCCGGGACACCATATATTTT. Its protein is CASSYGAGSRDTIYF.

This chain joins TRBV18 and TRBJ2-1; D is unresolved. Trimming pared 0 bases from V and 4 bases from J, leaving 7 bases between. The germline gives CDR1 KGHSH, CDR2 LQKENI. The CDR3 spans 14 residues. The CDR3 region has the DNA TGTGCCAGCTCACCACCTATCGTGTACAATGAGCAGTTCTTC. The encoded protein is CASSPPIVYNEQFF.

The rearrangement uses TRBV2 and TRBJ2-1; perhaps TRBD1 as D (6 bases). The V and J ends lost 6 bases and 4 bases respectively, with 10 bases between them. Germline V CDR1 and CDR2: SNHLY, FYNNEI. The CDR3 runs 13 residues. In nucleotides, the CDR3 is TGTGCCAGCAGGGTGACAGGTTACAATGAGCAGTTCTTC. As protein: CASRVTGYNEQFF.

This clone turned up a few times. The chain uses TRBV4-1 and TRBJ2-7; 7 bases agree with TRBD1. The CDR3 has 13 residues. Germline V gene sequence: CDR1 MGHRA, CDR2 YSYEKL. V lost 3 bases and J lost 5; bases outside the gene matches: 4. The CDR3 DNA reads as TGCGCCAGCAGCCACGACAGGGTCCACGAGCAGTACTTC. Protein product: CASSHDRVHEQYF.